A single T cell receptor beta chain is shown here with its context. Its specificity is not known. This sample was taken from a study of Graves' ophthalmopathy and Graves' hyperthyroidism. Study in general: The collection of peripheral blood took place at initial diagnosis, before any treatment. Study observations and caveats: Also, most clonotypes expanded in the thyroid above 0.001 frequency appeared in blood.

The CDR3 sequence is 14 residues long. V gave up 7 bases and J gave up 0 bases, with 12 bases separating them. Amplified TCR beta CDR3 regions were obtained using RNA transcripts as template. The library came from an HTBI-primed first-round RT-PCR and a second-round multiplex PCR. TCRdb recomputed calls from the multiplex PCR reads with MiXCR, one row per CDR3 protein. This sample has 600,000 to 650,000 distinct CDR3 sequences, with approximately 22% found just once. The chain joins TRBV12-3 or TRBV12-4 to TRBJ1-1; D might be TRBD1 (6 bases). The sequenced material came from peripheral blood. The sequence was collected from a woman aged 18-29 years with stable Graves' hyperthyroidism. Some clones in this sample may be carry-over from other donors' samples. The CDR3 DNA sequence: TGTGCCAGCACCCTGGGACACCTGAACACTGAAGCTTTCTTT. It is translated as CASTLGHLNTEAFF.